This T cell receptor (beta chain) comes out of a study of T cell repertoires in cytomegalovirus infection. The overall study: Public TCR beta signatures marked donors with CMV infection and the matching HLA. Overall study results and limits: Summed frequency of public TCR beta families distinguished CMV carriers with the relevant HLA. Dominating the ex vivo response were TCR beta clonotypes that were CMV-specific and HLA-C-restricted.

Trimming at V came to 4 bases and at J to 4 bases, leaving 11 bases not matched to a gene. Germline values: CDR1 SGHDN, CDR2 FVKESK. This CDR3 is 18 amino acids long. With regard to this clonotype: The target antigen is unknown.

TCRdb independently ran MiXCR on the reads; one entry per CDR3 protein. Found here are approximately 1,000,000 distinct CDR3 sequences, roughly 31% of them singletons; the top ten hold over 13%. V usage is TRBV14 and J usage is TRBJ2-6; 9 bases fit TRBD1. The receptor was isolated from a human donor in good health (CMV status not recorded). Some clones in this sample may be carry-over from other donors' samples. The sequences come from cultured CD8+ T cells from PBMCs, collected from culture after CMV antigen stimulation. For the CDR3, the DNA is TGTGCCAGCAGCCCAGGGACAGGGCACTCTGGAGGGGCCAACGTCCTGACTTTC. This gives the protein CASSPGTGHSGGANVLTF.